The present TCR beta chain was sequenced within a study of Graves' ophthalmopathy and Graves' hyperthyroidism (dated by TCRdb to about 2018). Background on the whole study: Peripheral blood was collected before any treatment was given, at the time of initial diagnosis. TCR beta repertoire signatures were used to distinguish Graves' ophthalmopathy from Graves' hyperthyroidism and to predict progression to ophthalmopathy. In total, approximately 130 blood samples were TCR-sequenced: 43 ophthalmopathy, about 75 hyperthyroidism and some 17 hyperthyroidism-to-ophthalmopathy patients. A discovery set of 95 to 100 patients (more than 40 ophthalmopathy, 55 to 60 stable hyperthyroidism) was enrolled to explore V-J signatures distinguishing ophthalmopathy from hyperthyroidism. An independent validation cohort comprised about 20 hyperthyroidism patients and 15 to 17 patients who later progressed from hyperthyroidism to ophthalmopathy. In five to seven hyperthyroidism patients, T-cell repertoires of thyroid tissue and blood were compared. Following sample collection, hyperthyroidism patients were given methimazole at a starting dose of 30 mg daily, and ophthalmopathy patients were given high-dose intravenous methylprednisolone. The roughly 100 discovery patients were randomly divided into training and test sets at a 7:3 ratio. Overall study outcomes, separate from this receptor: In validation, the model predicted ophthalmopathy progression with about 64% sensitivity and 72.22% specificity; more than ten predicted patients were CT-confirmed with GO in a median of around 6 months. Among expanded thyroid clonotypes with frequency above 0.001, most also showed up in blood, which suggests that blood repertoires may reflect the thyroid immune response. Ophthalmopathy was separated from stable hyperthyroidism by the 13-signature model with roughly 88% sensitivity and about 81% specificity in cross-validation and with 80%/75% in the test set. No statistical method was used to predetermine the sample size, and group allocation was not hidden from the investigators.

For repertoire sequencing, TCR beta CDR3 regions were amplified from RNA transcripts. A first-round RT-PCR used HTBI primers with the Qiagen OneStep RT-PCR kit, followed by a second-round multiplex PCR, size selection and purification. Sequencing of the libraries was carried out on an Illumina HiSeq2000 in paired-end mode with 100 bp reads. The published analysis was carried out like this. Reads were processed with SOAPnuke, discarding reads with adapters, uncalled bases, mean Phred below 15, or no exact constant-primer or identifier match. COPE v1.2.5 was used to merge the high-quality paired reads. Each unique nucleotide sequence was defined as a clonotype, and clonotypes were aligned to IMGT TRB V, D and J references with MiTCR v1.1. Analysis was restricted to V-J combinations with a frequency above 0.0001, which covered roughly 99% of repertoires. A TCR clonal expansion and chaos score per V-J combination was defined as the ratio of F50 clonal expansion to chaos observed in the TCRdist matrix. Welch's t-statistics and random forest were used to reduce features to more than ten V-J combinations, which were fed into a naive Bayes classifier. The similarity between thyroid and blood repertoires was quantified using the Morisita-Horn index. The public reads were reprocessed in TCRdb via fastp at Q25 and MiXCR, keeping in-frame beta chains. Every entry covers one CDR3 protein and lists the most common genes and DNA from its rows. What appears here as the V and J calls and clone size reflects TCRdb's work, not the paper's. Present in this sample are 500,000 to 700,000 distinct CDR3 sequences, approximately 22% of which were seen just once. The top ten hold 7.1% of the sample.

This clonotype was seen at least ten times. Its antigen is unknown. Per-base quality was not reported, and no clone a single base away is much larger than it. Hyperthyroidism was considered stable if no progression to ophthalmopathy occurred within 18 months of follow-up. The hyperthyroidism patients were 18 to 65 years old and newly diagnosed, with a disease duration of less than 2 months. Patients were excluded if they had other autoimmune diseases, uncontrolled infections, pregnancy or lactation. Clinical symptoms, serum thyroxine, TRAb, thyroid ultrasound and orbital computed tomography formed the basis of the diagnosis. Using Ficoll-Paque density gradient centrifugation, PBMCs were isolated from 9 to 10 ml of fresh peripheral blood. Total RNA was extracted with Trizol reagent and quality-checked on an Agilent 2100 Bioanalyzer. The germline V gene supplies CDR1 SGHDT and CDR2 YYEEEE. Trimming removed 2 bases from V and 8 bases from J, leaving 8 bases between the germline ends. The CDR3 runs 13 residues from the cysteine to the phenylalanine. Of all the DNA, just the CDR3 is kept, 39 bases in frame from base 1.

This receptor was identified in a woman between 18 and 30 years old with stable Graves' hyperthyroidism. Some clones in this sample may be carry-over from other donors' samples. Donor details come from another sample of the same person, matched by shared clones. The chain is made from TRBV5-6 and TRBJ1-6; no D gene call is confident. The sample consisted of peripheral blood. The CDR3 loop reads CASSFSVDSPLHF. In nucleotide form, the sequence is TGTGCCAGCAGCTTTTCGGTTGATTCACCCCTCCACTTT.